A selection of T cell receptor beta chains follows, all from one sample in a study of T cell responses to AZD1222 COVID-19 vaccine. Clones were read by immunoSEQ multiplex PCR, and TCRdb kept only the in-frame ones, dropping some. The profile shows some 140,000 clones, approximately 90% of them singletons. Sequenced here: peripheral blood, sampled on day 0 of AZD1222 vaccination. Source of these receptors: an adult in good health. The CDR3 runs from the conserved cysteine through the conserved F or W. The D gene is left open where the match is weak. Part of the rows lack a size; the others show once, few, many or a class for expanded clones.

j_call: TRBJ2-7; d_call: TRBD1; v_call: TRBV6-1; clone_size: .; cdr3_nt: TGTGCCAGCAGTGAAGCGCAGGACAGGGGGCGCGAGCAGTACTTC; cdr3_aa: CASSEAQDRGREQYF
j_call: TRBJ1-2; d_call: .; v_call: TRBV15; clone_size: once; cdr3_nt: TGTGCCACCAGCAGAGATCGACGGATCTATGGCTACACCTTC; cdr3_aa: CATSRDRRIYGYTF
j_call: TRBJ2-3; d_call: .; v_call: TRBV6-5; clone_size: .; cdr3_nt: TGTGCCAGCAGTTACTCGGGACTTGTCACAGATACGCAGTATTTT; cdr3_aa: CASSYSGLVTDTQYF
j_call: TRBJ2-3; d_call: .; v_call: TRBV27; clone_size: .; cdr3_nt: TGTGCCAGCAGCCCCCCTGCGGGCCTAACAGATACGCAGTATTTT; cdr3_aa: CASSPPAGLTDTQYF
j_call: TRBJ1-2; d_call: .; v_call: TRBV5-1; clone_size: .; cdr3_nt: TGCGCCAGCAGCTTAGGCAGCCAAACTAACTATGGCTACACCTTC; cdr3_aa: CASSLGSQTNYGYTF
j_call: TRBJ2-1; d_call: .; v_call: TRBV5-1; clone_size: .; cdr3_nt: TGCGCCAGCAGCCCCCTAGGGAACAATGAGCAGTTCTTC; cdr3_aa: CASSPLGNNEQFF
j_call: TRBJ2-5; d_call: .; v_call: TRBV7-5; clone_size: .; cdr3_nt: TGTGTCAGAAGCTTAGTCGCCTACAGGGGGAGGGAGAAAGAGACCCAGTACTTC; cdr3_aa: CVRSLVAYRGREKETQYF
j_call: TRBJ1-1; d_call: TRBD1; v_call: TRBV7-2; clone_size: .; cdr3_nt: TGTGCCAGCAGCTTAGAGCAGGGGGGATGGACTGAAGCTTTCTTT; cdr3_aa: CASSLEQGGWTEAFF
j_call: TRBJ2-3; d_call: .; v_call: TRBV7-8; clone_size: .; cdr3_nt: TGTGCCAGCAGCCGAGGACCTACAGATACGCAGTATTTT; cdr3_aa: CASSRGPTDTQYF
j_call: TRBJ2-7; d_call: TRBD2; v_call: TRBV24-1; clone_size: .; cdr3_nt: TGTGCCACCAGTGACCACGGCTATAGCGGGAGCTCCTACGAGCAGTACTTC; cdr3_aa: CATSDHGYSGSSYEQYF
j_call: TRBJ1-2; d_call: TRBD1; v_call: TRBV7-2; clone_size: .; cdr3_nt: TGTGCCAGCAGCTTGGACAGGGATGGCTACACCTTC; cdr3_aa: CASSLDRDGYTF
j_call: TRBJ1-4; d_call: .; v_call: TRBV18; clone_size: .; cdr3_nt: TGTGCCAGCTCACTAGGGGGGCCGGCAACTAATGAAAAACTGTTTTTT; cdr3_aa: CASSLGGPATNEKLFF
j_call: TRBJ1-6; d_call: TRBD1; v_call: TRBV4-3; clone_size: few; cdr3_nt: TGCGCCAGCAGCACCCGGGACAGGGGGAATTCACCCCTCCACTTT; cdr3_aa: CASSTRDRGNSPLHF
j_call: TRBJ1-1; d_call: .; v_call: TRBV2; clone_size: .; cdr3_nt: TGTGCCAGCAGTGCGAGGGGGGGCGGCACTGAAGCTTTCTTT; cdr3_aa: CASSARGGGTEAFF